Listed below are T cell receptor beta chains from one sample, sequenced in a study of CD8+ T cells in alopecia areata. Profiled with immunoSEQ multiplex PCR; TCRdb holds only in-frame clones, not every one. The table lists 150,000 to 200,000 clones, more than 55% of them singletons. This sample comprised CD4+ T cells sorted from blood, obtained at week 49, from a patient treated with tofacitinib. The source is a human donor with alopecia areata. Each CDR3 is given with its conserved first and last residue. The order of the fields is clone size, V gene, J gene, D gene, CDR3 DNA, CDR3 protein. A D gene is named only where the DNA matches it firmly. Clone size appears in some rows only: once, few, many, or a class for an expanded clone.

size: -
V: TRBV29-1
J: TRBJ2-1
D: -
DNA: TGCAGCGTCTCTCAGAGCTCCTACAATGAGCAGTTCTTC
CDR3: CSVSQSSYNEQFF

size: -
V: TRBV4-3
J: TRBJ2-5
D: TRBD2
DNA: TGCGCCAGCAGCCAAGTCCGGACTAGCGGGAGACAAGAGACCCAGTACTTC
CDR3: CASSQVRTSGRQETQYF

size: -
V: TRBV6-1
J: TRBJ2-5
D: TRBD2
DNA: TGTGCCAGCAGTGAGGTTTTTACTAGCGGGGGACTCCAAGAGACCCAGTACTTC
CDR3: CASSEVFTSGGLQETQYF

size: once
V: TRBV5-1
J: TRBJ1-6
D: -
DNA: TGCGCCAGCAGACAGTATTATATTGATTCACCCCTCCACTTT
CDR3: CASRQYYIDSPLHF

size: few
V: TRBV4-3
J: TRBJ1-2
D: TRBD1
DNA: TGCGCCAGCAGCCAAGAACAGGGGGCAGACTATGGCTACACCTTC
CDR3: CASSQEQGADYGYTF

size: -
V: TRBV6-5
J: TRBJ1-1
D: -
DNA: TGTGCCAGCAGTCCTTTATCCGGACGGACTGAAGCTTTCTTT
CDR3: CASSPLSGRTEAFF

size: -
V: TRBV29-1
J: TRBJ1-1
D: -
DNA: TGCAGCGTTCGTATGAACACTGAAGCTTTCTTT
CDR3: CSVRMNTEAFF

size: few
V: TRBV29-1
J: TRBJ2-5
D: -
DNA: TGCAGCGGGGCCAACTGGGGATTCCAAGAGACCCAGTACTTC
CDR3: CSGANWGFQETQYF

size: few
V: TRBV5-1
J: TRBJ2-7
D: -
DNA: TGCGCCAGCAGCTTGGCTCCACTTACTTCCTACGAGCAGTACTTC
CDR3: CASSLAPLTSYEQYF

size: -
V: TRBV29-1
J: TRBJ1-1
D: TRBD1
DNA: TGCAGCGTTGAACCGGGACAGATGAACACTGAAGCTTTCTTT
CDR3: CSVEPGQMNTEAFF

size: -
V: TRBV7-2
J: TRBJ2-7
D: TRBD1
DNA: TGTGCCAGCAGGTATGGGACAGGGAGAGCCAGCGAGCAGTACTTC
CDR3: CASRYGTGRASEQYF

size: once
V: TRBV30
J: TRBJ2-5
D: TRBD2
DNA: TGTGCCTGGAGCGAAGGGACTAGATCTTCGGAGACCCAGTACTTC
CDR3: CAWSEGTRSSETQYF

size: -
V: TRBV29-1
J: TRBJ2-7
D: TRBD2
DNA: TGCAGCGTTGCGGTAGCGGGGTATAACGAGCAGTACTTC
CDR3: CSVAVAGYNEQYF

size: -
V: TRBV6-1
J: TRBJ1-5
D: -
DNA: TGTGCCAGCAGTGGGACAGTTGCTCAGCCCCAGCATTTT
CDR3: CASSGTVAQPQHF

size: few
V: TRBV4-3
J: TRBJ2-5
D: -
DNA: TGCGCCAGCAGCCCAGGGGAGCCCCTAGGGACCCAGTACTTC
CDR3: CASSPGEPLGTQYF

size: -
V: TRBV29-1
J: TRBJ2-1
D: TRBD1
DNA: TGCAGCGCTTGGGACAGAGACAATGAGCAGTTCTTC
CDR3: CSAWDRDNEQFF

size: -
V: TRBV5-1
J: TRBJ2-3
D: -
DNA: TGCGCCAGCAGCTTCGACAACCGCCGGGACACACGCCCCGGGGGTACAGATACGCAGTATTTT
CDR3: CASSFDNRRDTRPGGTDTQYF

size: -
V: TRBV7-2
J: TRBJ2-7
D: -
DNA: TGTGCCAGCAGCTTAGAGTCAGGGAGTTCCTACGAGCAGTACTTC
CDR3: CASSLESGSSYEQYF

size: -
V: TRBV15
J: TRBJ2-6
D: -
DNA: TGTGCCACCAGCGAAGAGGAGGGACAAGGAAGGTCTGGGGCCAACGTCCTGACTTTC
CDR3: CATSEEEGQGRSGANVLTF

size: -
V: TRBV29-1
J: TRBJ1-2
D: -
DNA: TGCAGCGTTGAAGACCGCCTCCCCAATGGCTACACCTTC
CDR3: CSVEDRLPNGYTF

size: -
V: TRBV30
J: TRBJ2-1
D: TRBD1
DNA: TGTGCCTGGAGTGGACAGGGTTGGGATGAGCAGTTCTTC
CDR3: CAWSGQGWDEQFF

size: -
V: TRBV5-6
J: TRBJ2-7
D: -
DNA: TGTGCCAGCACCAGATCCCCCGGGACAAGGGAGAACCGGGAGCAGTACTTC
CDR3: CASTRSPGTRENREQYF

size: -
V: TRBV29-1
J: TRBJ2-7
D: TRBD1
DNA: TGCAGCGTGCAGACAGGGGGACCCTACGAGCAGTACTTC
CDR3: CSVQTGGPYEQYF

size: -
V: TRBV30
J: TRBJ1-5
D: -
DNA: TGTGCCTGGAGTCCCGAGTTTGGGCAGCCCCAGCATTTT
CDR3: CAWSPEFGQPQHF

size: -
V: TRBV7-2
J: TRBJ2-5
D: TRBD1
DNA: TGTGCCAGCAGCCGGACAGGGACCTCTTGGGAGACCCAGTACTTC
CDR3: CASSRTGTSWETQYF

size: many
V: TRBV29-1
J: TRBJ2-7
D: -
DNA: TGCAGCGTTGTAACGGGGGGCCCCTACGAGCAGTACTTC
CDR3: CSVVTGGPYEQYF

size: few
V: TRBV5-1
J: TRBJ2-6
D: -
DNA: TGCGCCAGCAGCTTGTATGGAGGGGCCAACGTCCTGACTTTC
CDR3: CASSLYGGANVLTF

size: once
V: TRBV5-4
J: TRBJ2-7
D: TRBD2
DNA: TGTGCCAGCAGCTCCAGACTAGCGGGGGGATTGAACGAGCAGTACTTC
CDR3: CASSSRLAGGLNEQYF

size: -
V: TRBV10-3
J: TRBJ2-6
D: -
DNA: TGTGCCATCAGTCAGGGCTCTGGGGCCAACGTCCTGACTTTC
CDR3: CAISQGSGANVLTF

size: few
V: TRBV29-1
J: TRBJ2-3
D: -
DNA: TGCAGCGTTGGCAGGTCCGGTTCTCTCTACACGCAGTATTTT
CDR3: CSVGRSGSLYTQYF

size: -
V: TRBV30
J: TRBJ1-2
D: TRBD1
DNA: TGTGCCTGGAGTGTTAGGGACAGTAAGAATGGCTACACCTTC
CDR3: CAWSVRDSKNGYTF

size: -
V: TRBV7-2
J: TRBJ2-3
D: -
DNA: TGTGCCAGCAGCTTAGCGACAACCTCAGATACGCAGTATTTT
CDR3: CASSLATTSDTQYF

size: -
V: TRBV15
J: TRBJ2-5
D: -
DNA: TGTGCCACCAGCAGGAACCAAGAGACCCAGTACTTC
CDR3: CATSRNQETQYF

size: -
V: TRBV4-1
J: TRBJ1-2
D: -
DNA: TGCGCCAGCAGCCAAAGTCGCAGGGAGGGCTATGGCTACACCTTC
CDR3: CASSQSRREGYGYTF

size: -
V: TRBV30
J: TRBJ1-6
D: TRBD1
DNA: TGTGCCTGGACTGGGGGACAGGGAAATTCACCCCTCCACTTT
CDR3: CAWTGGQGNSPLHF

size: -
V: TRBV5-1
J: TRBJ1-2
D: TRBD1
DNA: TGCGCCAGCAGCCTTCGGACAGGGGATGGCTACACCTTC
CDR3: CASSLRTGDGYTF